What follows are 2 T cell receptor beta chains derived from one specimen sequenced in a study of blood T cell repertoires in COVID-19. Using immunoSEQ multiplex PCR, the repertoire was profiled, and TCRdb retains in-frame clones only, with some absent. The sample includes fewer than 250,000 clones, around 85% of them seen just once. The sequenced material came from PBMCs or T cells enriched from blood (not recorded which). The origin of the receptors is a woman aged 40 to 50 with acute COVID-19.

The chain uses TRBV6-5 and TRBJ1-1; 8 positions match TRBD1. The V gene's germline CDR1 is MNHEY and CDR2 SVGAGI. The CDR3 is 15 amino acids. Trimming took 5 bases from V and 3 from J; bases not matched to a gene: 8. CDR3 nucleotide sequence: TGTGCCAGCAGTCCCCGACAGGGGAGGTACACTGAAGCTTTCTTT. Translating gives CASSPRQGRYTEAFF.

V is TRBV7-2 and J is TRBJ2-3; 7 positions agree with TRBD2. Trimming cost V 4 bases and J 5 bases; bases outside gene matches: 0. CDR1 and CDR2 (germline): SGHTA, FQGNSA. The CDR3 is 12 residues long. The CDR3 DNA reads as TGTGCCAGCAGCTGGGGGGGAGATACGCAGTATTTT. Its protein product is CASSWGGDTQYF.